One sample yielded the 22 T cell receptor beta chains listed below, sequenced in a study of shared clonotypes between healthy human individuals. Repertoires were generated with immunoSEQ multiplex PCR, while TCRdb's copy carries only in-frame clones and drops some. The table records around 2.1 million clones, around 95% of them present only once. The sequenced sample consisted of naive CD4+ T cells sorted from blood. The subset was: CD45RA+ positively selected. These receptors all stem from a man younger than 30 in good health.

This clone appeared a single time. The V gene is TRBV6-1, the J gene TRBJ1-5; 10 bases line up with TRBD1. J lost 7 bases, V lost 4 bases, and 10 bases had no gene match. CDR1 MNHNS and CDR2 SASEGT come from the germline V gene. This CDR3 has 16 residues. Written as DNA, the CDR3 is TGTGCCAGCAGTGCTCACGGGACAGGGGCCGACCAGCCCCAGCATTTT. Translation: CASSAHGTGADQPQHF.

The V call is TRBV7-2, the J call TRBJ2-3, with a tentative D call TRBD2 (6 bases). This CDR3 has 14 residues. Germline CDR1 SGHTA, CDR2 FQGNSA. Trimming took 8 bases from V and 0 from J, leaving 12 bases between them. DNA for the CDR3: TGTGCCAGCGATCGGGGGTTTAGCACAGATACGCAGTATTTT. This translates into CASDRGFSTDTQYF.

The CDR3 protein is CASSGLTGPGNQPQHF. The CDR3 nucleotides read TGTGCCAGCAGCGGCCTGACAGGGCCTGGCAATCAGCCCCAGCATTTT. The chain uses TRBV27 and TRBJ1-5; TRBD1 aligns across 7 bases. V shed 6 bases and J 2 bases; nucleotides not matched to a gene: 10. Germline V CDR1 and CDR2: MNHEY, SMNVEV (reference sequence). This CDR3 contains 16 residues.

V usage is TRBV19 and J usage is TRBJ2-4, with TRBD2 identical over 7 bases. This CDR3 is built from 20 residues. Germline lookup yields CDR1 LNHDA and CDR2 SQIVND (reference sequence). Losses at the gene ends were 0 bases for V and 0 bases for J; bases not matched to a gene: 14. The CDR3 is CASSIDLAGASASAKNIQYF. The CDR3 nucleotides read TGTGCCAGTAGTATAGATCTGGCGGGAGCGTCCGCATCAGCCAAAAACATTCAGTACTTC.

The rearrangement links TRBV2 to TRBJ2-7; maybe TRBD1 (6 bases). Per the germline V gene, CDR1 is SNHLY and CDR2 is FYNNEI. This CDR3 region has 13 residues. V was clipped by 6 bases and J by 2 bases, with 11 bases between them. The CDR3 sequence is CASSMDSAYEQYF. In DNA, the CDR3 is TGTGCCAGCAGCATGGACAGTGCCTACGAGCAGTACTTC.

The chain combines TRBV5-1 with TRBJ1-1, with no clear D. The CDR3 covers 15 residues. V dropped 4 bases and J dropped 4 bases, with 17 bases sitting between them. Germline V gene lookup returns CDR1 SGHRS and CDR2 YFSETQ. CDR3 in amino acids: CASSAGPFGVTEAFF. CDR3 coding DNA: TGCGCCAGCAGCGCCGGTCCATTCGGTGTCACTGAAGCTTTCTTT.

V and J are TRBV5-4 and TRBJ2-6; a weak D match, TRBD2 (7 bases). CDR1 is SGHNT, CDR2 YYREEE, per germline (reference sequence). The CDR3 totals 17 residues. The V end was cut by 4 bases, the J end by 5 bases, with 19 bases between. CDR3 protein: CASSVGGTIVWANVLTF. The DNA for the CDR3 is TGTGCCAGCAGCGTCGGGGGGACAATCGTCTGGGCCAACGTCCTGACTTTC.

V and J are TRBV28 and TRBJ2-6, with TRBD2 as a possible D gene (5 bases). V lost 5 bases, J lost 4 bases, and 12 bases lay in between. This CDR3 spans 15 amino acids. Germline lookup yields CDR1 MDHEN and CDR2 SYDVKM. The CDR3 region is CASSKGSLGANVLTF. DNA of the CDR3: TGTGCCAGCAGTAAAGGGAGTCTGGGGGCCAACGTCCTGACTTTC.

The chain has TRBV6-5 and TRBJ2-7; 9 bases agree with TRBD1. Germline CDR1 and CDR2: MNHEY and SVGAGI. The CDR3 is made up of 14 amino acids. J gave up 3 bases and V 2 bases, and 2 bases lay outside the gene matches. CDR3 region: CASSYGQGYYEQYF. DNA for the CDR3: TGTGCCAGCAGTTACGGACAGGGGTACTACGAGCAGTACTTC.

The V call is TRBV28, the J call TRBJ1-5, with D perhaps TRBD1 (5 bases). The V end lost 9 bases, the J end lost 2 bases, and 11 bases lay between the germline ends. This CDR3 has 13 amino acids. The germline CDR1 and CDR2 sequences are MDHEN and SYDVKM. DNA for the CDR3: TGTGCCAGGGAAGGGGTCGGCAATCAGCCCCAGCATTTT. It yields the protein CAREGVGNQPQHF.

The chain combines TRBV4-3 with TRBJ2-5; the D gene is possibly TRBD1 (6 bases). The CDR3 is 14 residues long. Germline CDR1 reads LGHNA; CDR2 reads YSLEER. V gave up 6 bases and J gave up 2 bases, with 13 bases separating them. CDR3 DNA: TGCGCCAGCAGTCCCGGGCAGGGGCAAGAGACCCAGTACTTC. It codes for CASSPGQGQETQYF.

The chain is built from TRBV2 and TRBJ2-7; 12 bases map to TRBD2. This CDR3 region has 15 residues. The junction had 3 bases not matched to a gene; V was cut back by 1 base and J by 5 bases. The germline V gene encodes CDR1 SNHLY and CDR2 FYNNEI. CDR3 sequence reads: CASSEGTSGANEQYF. DNA for the CDR3: TGTGCCAGCAGTGAAGGGACTAGCGGGGCCAACGAGCAGTACTTC. The variable domain in full, with the rest retrieved from reference TRBV2 and TRBJ2-7, is EPEVTQTPSHQVTQMGQEVILRCVPISNHLYFYWYRQILGQKVEFLVSFYNNEISEKSEIFDDQFSVERPDGSNFTLKIRSTKLEDSAMYFCASSEGTSGANEQYFGPGTRLTVT.

The chain couples TRBV6-1 to TRBJ1-4, with a possible D match to TRBD1 (5 bases). The CDR3 length is 15 residues. The V and J ends lost 8 bases and 3 bases respectively, with 16 bases between them. Germline V gene sequence: CDR1 MNHNS, CDR2 SASEGT. The CDR3 sequence is CASLRQTVANEKLFF. CDR3 in DNA: TGTGCCAGCTTGAGGCAGACAGTGGCTAATGAAAAACTGTTTTTT.

The chain is built from TRBV7-2 and TRBJ2-2; D possibly corresponds to TRBD1 (5 bases). CDR1 and CDR2 from the germline V gene are SGHTA and FQGNSA. The CDR3 length is 15 residues. The ends were cut back, 5 bases at V and 1 base at J, with 11 bases in the middle. The CDR3 DNA follows: TGTGCCAGCAGCCGCCAGGGCTTGAACACCGGGGAGCTGTTTTTT. Its translation: CASSRQGLNTGELFF.

The CDR3 nucleotides are TGTGCCAGCAGTCGCAGACTCGCCTACAATGAGCAGTTCTTC. Its translation is CASSRRLAYNEQFF. The chain couples TRBV2 to TRBJ2-1; D gene unclear. V lost 5 bases and J lost 2, with 10 bases in between. This CDR3 is 14 amino acids long. Germline CDR1 reads SNHLY; CDR2 reads FYNNEI.

This chain uses TRBV10-3 with TRBJ1-1, with 10 positions matching TRBD1. The CDR3 has 15 amino acids. The trim removed 7 bases at V and 5 bases at J, leaving 10 bases unmatched. CDR1 is ENHRY and CDR2 is SYGVKD in the germline V gene. The CDR3 sequence is CAITGDRGGQTEAFF. The DNA for the CDR3 is TGTGCCATCACTGGGGACAGGGGAGGACAGACTGAAGCTTTCTTT.

This chain connects TRBV7-9 to TRBJ1-3; the D is unclear. This CDR3 contains 15 residues. The germline V gene encodes CDR1 SEHNR and CDR2 FQNEAQ (reference sequence). V was clipped by 5 bases and J by 0 bases, with 11 bases between them. This chain's CDR3 is CASSPRGSSGNTIYF. The DNA for the CDR3 is TGTGCCAGCAGCCCTAGAGGCAGCTCTGGAAACACCATATATTTT.

The chain links TRBV28 to TRBJ2-1; TRBD2 aligns across 11 bases. CDR1 is MDHEN, CDR2 SYDVKM, per germline. The CDR3 length is 15 residues. The trim removed 3 bases at V and 4 bases at J, leaving 2 bases unmatched. The CDR3 here is CASSFWTSGYNEQFF. CDR3 nucleotide sequence: TGTGCCAGCAGTTTTTGGACTAGCGGGTACAATGAGCAGTTCTTC.

This chain uses TRBV5-4 with TRBJ1-4; D is possibly TRBD1 (5 bases). Trimming pared 2 bases from V and 6 bases from J, leaving 11 bases between. The CDR3 is 14 amino acids. From germline, CDR1 is SGHNT and CDR2 YYREEE (reference sequence). The CDR3 loop is CASSFQGLDEKLFF. The CDR3 nucleotides are TGTGCCAGCAGCTTCCAGGGTCTTGATGAAAAACTGTTTTTT.

The genes are TRBV5-6 and TRBJ1-4; D unresolved. Trimming pared 4 bases from V and 7 bases from J, leaving 14 bases between. Germline CDR1 SGHDT, CDR2 YYEEEE. This CDR3 has 14 amino acids. CDR3 DNA: TGTGCCAGCAGCCCCGGCGGACTGGGTGAAAAACTGTTTTTT. Translated: CASSPGGLGEKLFF.

This rearrangement joins TRBV18 to TRBJ2-7, with D possibly matching TRBD2 (5 bases). The CDR3 consists of 15 residues. V lost 2 bases to trimming and J lost 3 bases, with 14 bases between them. Germline V gives CDR1 KGHSH, CDR2 LQKENI. This chain's CDR3 is CASSPTVQAGYEQYF. CDR3 sequence (DNA): TGTGCCAGCTCACCAACGGTCCAGGCGGGCTACGAGCAGTACTTC. Based on the CDR3 plus reference TRBV18 and TRBJ2-7, the full variable domain is NAGVMQNPRHLVRRRGQEARLRCSPMKGHSHVYWYRQLPEEGLKFMVYLQKENIIDESGMPKERFSAEFPKEGPSILRIQQVVRGDSAAYFCASSPTVQAGYEQYFGPGTRLTVT.

Concerning this clone: A junction end diverges from the germline sequence, so it may reflect a read error. This chain connects TRBV6-5 to TRBJ2-2, with D perhaps matching TRBD1 or TRBD2 (5 bases each). The CDR3 has 13 amino acids. Per germline, CDR1 MNHEY and CDR2 SVGAGI. The CDR3 DNA reads as TGTGCCAGCAGTCGAAGCAGGGAGTCGGAGTTGTTTTTT. This encodes CASSRSRESELFF.